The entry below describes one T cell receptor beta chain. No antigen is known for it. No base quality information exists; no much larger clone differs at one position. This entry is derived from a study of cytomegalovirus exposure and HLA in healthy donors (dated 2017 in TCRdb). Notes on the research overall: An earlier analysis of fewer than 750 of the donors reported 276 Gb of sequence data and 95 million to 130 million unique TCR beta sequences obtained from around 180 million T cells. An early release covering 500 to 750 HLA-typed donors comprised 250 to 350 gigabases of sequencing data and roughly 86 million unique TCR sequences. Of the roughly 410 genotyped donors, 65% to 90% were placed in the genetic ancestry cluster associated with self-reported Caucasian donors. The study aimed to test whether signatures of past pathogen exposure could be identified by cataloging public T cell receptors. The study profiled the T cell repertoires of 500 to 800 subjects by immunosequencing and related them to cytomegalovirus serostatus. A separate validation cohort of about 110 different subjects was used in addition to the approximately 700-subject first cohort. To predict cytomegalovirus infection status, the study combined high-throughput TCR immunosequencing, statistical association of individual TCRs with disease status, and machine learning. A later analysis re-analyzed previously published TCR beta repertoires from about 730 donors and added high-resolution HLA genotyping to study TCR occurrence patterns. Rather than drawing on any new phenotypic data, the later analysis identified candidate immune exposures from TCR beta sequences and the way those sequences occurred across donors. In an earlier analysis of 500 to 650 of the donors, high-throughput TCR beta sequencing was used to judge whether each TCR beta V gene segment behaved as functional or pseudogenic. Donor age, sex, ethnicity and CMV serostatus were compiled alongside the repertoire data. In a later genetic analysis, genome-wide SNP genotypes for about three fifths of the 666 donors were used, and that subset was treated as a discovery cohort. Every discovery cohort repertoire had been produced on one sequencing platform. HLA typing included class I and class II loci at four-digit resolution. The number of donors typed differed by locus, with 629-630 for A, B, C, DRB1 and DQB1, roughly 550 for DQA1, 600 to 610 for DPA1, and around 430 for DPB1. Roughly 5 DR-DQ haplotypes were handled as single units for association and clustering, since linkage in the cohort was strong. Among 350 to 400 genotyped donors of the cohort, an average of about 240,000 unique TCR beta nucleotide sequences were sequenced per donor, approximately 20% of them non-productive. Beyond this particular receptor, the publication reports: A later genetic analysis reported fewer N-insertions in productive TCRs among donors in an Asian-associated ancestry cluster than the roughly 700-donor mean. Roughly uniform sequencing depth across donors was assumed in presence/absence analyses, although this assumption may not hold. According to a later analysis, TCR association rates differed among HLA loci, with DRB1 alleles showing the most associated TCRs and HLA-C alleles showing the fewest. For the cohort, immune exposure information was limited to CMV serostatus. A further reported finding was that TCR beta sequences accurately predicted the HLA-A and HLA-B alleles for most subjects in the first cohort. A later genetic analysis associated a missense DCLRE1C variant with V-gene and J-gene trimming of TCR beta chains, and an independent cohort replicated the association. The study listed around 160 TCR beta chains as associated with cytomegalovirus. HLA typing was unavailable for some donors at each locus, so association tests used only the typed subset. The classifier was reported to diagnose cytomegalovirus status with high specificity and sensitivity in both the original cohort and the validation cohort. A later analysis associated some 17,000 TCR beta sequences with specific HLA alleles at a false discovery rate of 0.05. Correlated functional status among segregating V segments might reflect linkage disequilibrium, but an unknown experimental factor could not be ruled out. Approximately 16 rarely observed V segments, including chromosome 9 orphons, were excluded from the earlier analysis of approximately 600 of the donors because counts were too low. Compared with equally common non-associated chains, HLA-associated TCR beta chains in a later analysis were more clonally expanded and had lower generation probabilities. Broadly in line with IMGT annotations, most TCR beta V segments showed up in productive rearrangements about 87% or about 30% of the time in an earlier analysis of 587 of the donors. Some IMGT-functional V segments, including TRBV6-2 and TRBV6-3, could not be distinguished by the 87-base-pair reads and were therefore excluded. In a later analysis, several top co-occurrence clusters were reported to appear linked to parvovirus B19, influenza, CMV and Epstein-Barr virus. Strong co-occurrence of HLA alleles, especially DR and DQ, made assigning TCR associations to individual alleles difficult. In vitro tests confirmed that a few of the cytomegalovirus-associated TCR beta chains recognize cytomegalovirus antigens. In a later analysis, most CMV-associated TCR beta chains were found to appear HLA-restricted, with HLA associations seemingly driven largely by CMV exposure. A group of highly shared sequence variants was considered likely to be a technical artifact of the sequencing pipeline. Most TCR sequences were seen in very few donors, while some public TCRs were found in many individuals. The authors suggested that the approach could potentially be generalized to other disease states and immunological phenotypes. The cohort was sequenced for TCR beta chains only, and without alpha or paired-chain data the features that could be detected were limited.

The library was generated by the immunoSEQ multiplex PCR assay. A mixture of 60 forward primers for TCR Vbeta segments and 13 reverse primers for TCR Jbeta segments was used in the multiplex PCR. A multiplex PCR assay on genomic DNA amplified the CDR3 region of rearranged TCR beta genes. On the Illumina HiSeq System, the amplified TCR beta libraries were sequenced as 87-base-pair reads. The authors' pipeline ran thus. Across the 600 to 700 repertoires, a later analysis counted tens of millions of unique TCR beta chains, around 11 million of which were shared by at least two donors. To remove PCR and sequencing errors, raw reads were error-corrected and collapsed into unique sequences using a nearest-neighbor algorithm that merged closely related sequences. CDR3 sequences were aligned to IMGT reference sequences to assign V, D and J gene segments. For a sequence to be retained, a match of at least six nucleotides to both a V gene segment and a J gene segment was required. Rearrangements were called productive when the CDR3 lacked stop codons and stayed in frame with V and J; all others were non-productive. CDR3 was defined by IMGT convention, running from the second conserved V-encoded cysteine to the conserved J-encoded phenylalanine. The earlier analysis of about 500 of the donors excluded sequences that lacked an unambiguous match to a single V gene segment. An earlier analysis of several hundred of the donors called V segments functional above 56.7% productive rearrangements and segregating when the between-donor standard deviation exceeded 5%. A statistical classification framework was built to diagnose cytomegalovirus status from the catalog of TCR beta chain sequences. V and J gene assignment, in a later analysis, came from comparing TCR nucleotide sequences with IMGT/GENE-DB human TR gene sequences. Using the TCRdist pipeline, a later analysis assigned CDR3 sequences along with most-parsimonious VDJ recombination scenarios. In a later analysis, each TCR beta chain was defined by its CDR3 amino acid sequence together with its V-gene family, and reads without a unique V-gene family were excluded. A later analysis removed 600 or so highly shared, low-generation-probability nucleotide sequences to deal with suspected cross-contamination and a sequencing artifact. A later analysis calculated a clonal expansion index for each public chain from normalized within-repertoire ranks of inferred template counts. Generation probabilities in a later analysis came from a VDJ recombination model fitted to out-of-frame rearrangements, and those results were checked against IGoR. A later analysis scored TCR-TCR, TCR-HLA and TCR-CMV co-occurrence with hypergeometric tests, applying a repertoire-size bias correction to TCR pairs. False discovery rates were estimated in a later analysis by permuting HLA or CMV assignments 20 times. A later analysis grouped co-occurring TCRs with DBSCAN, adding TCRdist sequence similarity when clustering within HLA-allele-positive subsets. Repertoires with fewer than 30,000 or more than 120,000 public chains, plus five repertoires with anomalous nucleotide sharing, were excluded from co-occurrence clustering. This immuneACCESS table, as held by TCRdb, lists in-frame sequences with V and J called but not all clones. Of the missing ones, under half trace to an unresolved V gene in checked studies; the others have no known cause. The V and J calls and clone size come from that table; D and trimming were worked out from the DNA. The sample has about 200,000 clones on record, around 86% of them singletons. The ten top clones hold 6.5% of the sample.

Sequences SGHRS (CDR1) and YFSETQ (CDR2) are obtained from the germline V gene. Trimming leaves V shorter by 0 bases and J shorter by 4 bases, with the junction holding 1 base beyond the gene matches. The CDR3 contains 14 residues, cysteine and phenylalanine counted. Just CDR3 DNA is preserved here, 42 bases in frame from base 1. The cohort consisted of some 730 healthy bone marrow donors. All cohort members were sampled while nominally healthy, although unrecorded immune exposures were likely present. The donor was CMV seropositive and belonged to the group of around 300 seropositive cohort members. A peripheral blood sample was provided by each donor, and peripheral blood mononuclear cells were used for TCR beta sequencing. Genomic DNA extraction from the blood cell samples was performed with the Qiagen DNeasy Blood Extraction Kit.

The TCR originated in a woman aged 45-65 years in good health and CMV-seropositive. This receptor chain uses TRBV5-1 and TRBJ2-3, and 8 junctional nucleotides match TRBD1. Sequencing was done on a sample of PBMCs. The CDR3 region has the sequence CASSLVQGADTQYF. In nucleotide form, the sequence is TGCGCCAGCAGCTTGGTACAGGGGGCAGATACGCAGTATTTT. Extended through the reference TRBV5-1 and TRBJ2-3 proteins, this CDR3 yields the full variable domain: KAGVTQTPRYLIKTRGQQVTLSCSPISGHRSVSWYQQTPGQGLQFLFEYFSETQRNKGNFPGRFSGRQFSNSRSEMNVSTLELGDSALYLCASSLVQGADTQYFGPGTRLTVL.